The 22 T cell receptor beta chains below come from one sample, sequenced in a study of CD8+CD57+ T cells in acquired aplastic anemia. CDR3 and TCR beta VDJ profiling relied on genomic DNA as the template. TCRdb redid the calling of the reads with MiXCR, one entry per CDR3 protein. This table has approximately 130,000 distinct CDR3 sequences, 35% to 50% appearing once. The source material was sorted CD4+, CD8+, or CD8+CD57+ T cells (not recorded which) from PBMCs. Receptor source: a human donor in good health, serving as a control.

At least ten counts were recorded for this clonotype. This chain connects TRBV29-1 to TRBJ2-1; no clear D gene. Deletions cut 6 bases from V and 4 bases from J, with 10 bases between. Per germline, CDR1 SQVTM and CDR2 ANQGSEA. This CDR3 comprises 12 residues. CDR3 DNA sequence: TGCAGCGTCCATGCCGAGTACAATGAGCAGTTCTTC. This gives the protein CSVHAEYNEQFF.

The V gene is TRBV10-3, the J gene TRBJ2-1; a weak D match, TRBD2 (7 bases). With 11 bases removed from V and 9 bases from J, the gap between germline ends came to 17 bases. CDR1 is ENHRY and CDR2 is SYGVKD in the germline V gene. The CDR3 spans 12 residues. The CDR3 protein is CASQGGAFEQFF. The CDR3 DNA sequence: TGTGCCTCCCAAGGGGGGGCGTTTGAGCAGTTCTTC.

This clonotype has ten or more counts. The CDR3 loop reads CASAKGQYQETQYF. The CDR3 bases are TGTGCCAGCGCGAAGGGACAATACCAAGAGACCCAGTACTTC. The chain recombines TRBV2 with TRBJ2-5; possibly TRBD1 for D (6 bases). The CDR3 runs 14 residues. Per the germline V gene, CDR1 is SNHLY and CDR2 is FYNNEI. The V and J ends lost 8 bases and 0 bases respectively, with 13 bases between them.

Many counts were recorded for this clonotype. The chain recombines TRBV6-5 with TRBJ1-1, with a possible D match to TRBD1 (6 bases). Trimming left V 0 bases short and J 5 bases short, with 10 bases between. CDR3 length: 14 amino acids. From germline, CDR1 is MNHEY and CDR2 SVGAGI. The CDR3 region has the DNA TGTGCCAGCAGTTACTCCTACAGGGTGACTGAAGCTTTCTTT. Translating it yields CASSYSYRVTEAFF.

Comment on this clonotype: This may arise from a read error, as a much more abundant clone is one base away. As the CDR3 is not closed by the conserved phenylalanine or tryptophan, this likely results from a read error. The chain employs TRBV12-3 or TRBV12-4 and TRBJ2-1, with 9 bases matching TRBD2. J gave up 4 bases and V 6 bases, and 7 bases lay outside the gene matches. The CDR3 runs 15 residues. CDR3 loop: CASSSLAGEYNEQFL. The CDR3 DNA reads as TGTGCCAGCAGCTCTTTAGCGGGAGAATACAATGAGCAGTTCCTC.

This clonotype was counted at least ten times. The chain's CDR3 is CASSAPRGVYIGNEQFF. The CDR3 nucleotides read TGTGCCAGCAGTGCCCCGCGAGGGGTGTATATAGGCAATGAGCAGTTCTTC. V and J are TRBV25-1 and TRBJ2-1, with D possibly called TRBD1 or TRBD2 (5 bases each). Germline V lookup: CDR1 MGHDK, CDR2 SYGVNS. CDR3 length: 17 amino acids. V lost 4 bases to trimming and J lost 6 bases, with 22 bases between them.

The V and J genes are TRBV7-2 and TRBJ2-1, with 10 bases aligning to TRBD2. V was pared by 5 bases and J by 9 bases, with 10 bases of the junction left unmatched. The CDR3 spans 15 residues. Germline CDR1 reads SGHTA; CDR2 reads FQGNSA. In nucleotides, the CDR3 is TGTGCCAGCAGCCCAAGCGGGGGGGTTATAGGTGAGCAGTTCTTC. This gives the protein CASSPSGGVIGEQFF.

In this sample, this clonotype turned up a few times. V is TRBV9 and J is TRBJ1-2; 8 bases match TRBD1. The junction had 12 bases not matched to a gene; V was cut back by 3 bases and J by 5 bases. The CDR3 is made up of 16 amino acids. CDR1 and CDR2 from the germline V gene are SGDLS and YYNGEE. This CDR3 reads CASSADRGQNLYGYTF. CDR3 DNA: TGTGCCAGCAGCGCCGACAGGGGACAGAATTTGTATGGCTACACCTTC.

In this sample, this clonotype turned up many times. This chain uses TRBV12-3 or TRBV12-4 with TRBJ1-1; the match to TRBD1 covers 10 bases. This CDR3 has 15 amino acids. The J segment lost 5 bases and the V segment lost 1 base, leaving 4 bases of the junction unmatched. The chain's CDR3 is CASSLGGTGATEAFF. CDR3 sequence (DNA): TGTGCCAGCAGTTTAGGGGGGACAGGGGCTACTGAAGCTTTCTTT.

This rearrangement joins TRBV15 to TRBJ2-7, with a weak D call TRBD1 (6 bases). The V gene lost 6 bases and the J gene lost 2 bases, with 14 bases spanning the gap. CDR1 and CDR2 from the germline V gene are LNHNV and YYDKDF (reference sequence). CDR3 size: 14 residues. CDR3 region: CATRGQGTAYEQYF. CDR3 sequence (DNA): TGTGCCACCAGGGGGCAGGGGACCGCCTACGAGCAGTACTTC.

The J gene is TRBJ2-2, the V gene TRBV6-1; 7 bases fit TRBD2. The germline CDR1 and CDR2 sequences are MNHNS and SASEGT. J lost 4 bases, V lost 2 bases, and 1 base had no gene match. The CDR3 length is 14 residues. For the CDR3, the DNA is TGTGCCAGCAGTGAATTAGCGGGCACCGGGGAGCTGTTTTTT. Translated: CASSELAGTGELFF.

Notes on this clonotype: One end of the junction fails to match germline, which may point to a read error. CDR3 in amino acids: CASSVAEGRAGTGELFF. CDR3 DNA: TGTGCCAGCAGCGTAGCTGAGGGACGAGCGGGGACCGGGGAGCTGTTTTTT. The chain joins TRBV10-2 to TRBJ2-2; 7 bases are shared with TRBD2. Germline V gene data show CDR1 as WSHSY and CDR2 as SAAADI. The CDR3 runs 17 residues.

The gene calls are TRBV19 and TRBJ1-1; D call uncertain. CDR1 LNHDA and CDR2 SQIVND come from the germline V gene (reference sequence). The CDR3 is 13 amino acids. V dropped 0 bases and J dropped 1 base, with 3 bases sitting between them. CDR3 sequence: CASSIDTNTEAFF. As DNA, the CDR3 is TGTGCCAGTAGTATAGACACGAACACTGAAGCTTTCTTT.

This clonotype was counted between two and nine times. The chain carries TRBV15 and TRBJ1-1; D is ambiguous. The CDR3 is 14 amino acids. The germline V and J ends were trimmed by 0 bases and 5 bases, with 10 bases remaining between them. The germline gives CDR1 LNHNV, CDR2 YYDKDF (reference sequence). Here the CDR3 reads CATSRDPGATEAFF. CDR3 DNA sequence: TGTGCCACCAGCAGAGATCCCGGTGCGACTGAAGCTTTCTTT.

This clonotype was counted ten times or more. The chain employs TRBV20-1 and TRBJ1-6; D perhaps matches TRBD1 (5 bases). Germline V CDR1 and CDR2: DFQATT, SNEGSKA (reference sequence). The V gene lost 4 bases and the J gene lost 5 bases, with 18 bases spanning the gap. The CDR3 has 16 residues. This CDR3 is CSAKHLGARNNSPLHF. DNA for the CDR3: TGCAGTGCTAAACATCTCGGGGCGAGGAATAATTCACCCCTCCACTTT.

This clonotype has a count of ten or more. The rearrangement links TRBV11-1 to TRBJ2-7; a possible D gene is TRBD1 (5 bases). The CDR3 totals 14 residues. Per the germline V gene, CDR1 is SGHAT and CDR2 is FQDESV (reference sequence). Between the trimmed V and J ends, which lost 0 bases and 2 bases, there was a span of 8 bases. DNA of the CDR3: TGTGCCAGCAGCTTAGCGGACATTACCTACGAGCAGTACTTC. Amino acids: CASSLADITYEQYF.

In this sample, this clonotype turned up many times. The J gene is TRBJ1-2, the V gene TRBV11-2, with D possibly being TRBD1 (5 bases). This CDR3 region has 19 residues. Trimming pared 1 base from V and 6 bases from J, leaving 27 bases between. CDR1 is SGHAT and CDR2 is FQNNGV in the germline V gene. Written as DNA, the CDR3 is TGTGCCAGCAGCTTAGGCCCCAACTCAATCCAGGACAAGGCGAATGGCTACACCTTC. Encoded protein: CASSLGPNSIQDKANGYTF.

The chain employs TRBV6-1 and TRBJ1-6, with TRBD1 identical over 8 bases. The CDR3 runs 13 residues. The V gene's germline CDR1 is MNHNS and CDR2 SASEGT. The V gene end was trimmed by 7 bases and the J gene end by 7 bases; junction bases not matched to a gene: 3. The CDR3 reads CASTRTGNSPLHF. CDR3 sequence (DNA): TGTGCCAGCACCAGGACAGGGAATTCACCCCTCCACTTT.

With respect to this clonotype: A much larger clone lies a single base off, so this may be a read error. The J gene is TRBJ1-2, the V gene TRBV6-1; D is perhaps TRBD1 (5 bases). The V and J ends lost 8 bases and 4 bases respectively, with 17 bases between them. The CDR3 runs 14 residues. CDR1 and CDR2 (germline): MNHNS, SASEGT. CDR3 nucleotides: TGTGCCAGCGCCTCCTTTGGGGGGACCTATGGCTACACCTTC. Its translation: CASASFGGTYGYTF.

Concerning this clonotype: This could be a read error, since a much larger clone is one nucleotide away. The chain carries TRBV4-1 and TRBJ2-5, with D possibly matching TRBD1 (6 bases). V dropped 4 bases and J dropped 7 bases, with 16 bases sitting between them. The CDR3 length is 14 residues. Germline V lookup: CDR1 MGHRA, CDR2 YSYEKL. For the CDR3, the DNA is TGCGCCAGCAGCCCATCAGGGGTCGGAGGGACCCAGTACTTC. Translation gives CASSPSGVGGTQYF.

This clonotype was counted ten times or more. The chain employs TRBV10-1 and TRBJ2-1; D is perhaps TRBD2 (6 bases). The CDR3 covers 16 residues. Trimming took off 0 bases at V and 2 bases at J, with 11 bases between the two ends. Germline V gene data show CDR1 as WNHNN and CDR2 as SYGVQD (reference sequence). In DNA form, the CDR3 reads TGCGCCAGCAGTGAGTCTGTGGGAGGCCCCTACAATGAGCAGTTCTTC. Translated, it gives CASSESVGGPYNEQFF.

This clonotype has a count of ten or more. The chain uses TRBV30 and TRBJ2-1; D is possibly TRBD2 (5 bases). Germline assignment: CDR1 GTSNPN and CDR2 SVGIG (reference sequence). This CDR3 has 13 amino acids. The V end lost 0 bases, the J end lost 3 bases, and 6 bases lay between the germline ends. The CDR3 sequence: CAWSVGLYNEQFF. The CDR3 DNA sequence: TGTGCCTGGAGTGTAGGACTCTACAATGAGCAGTTCTTC.